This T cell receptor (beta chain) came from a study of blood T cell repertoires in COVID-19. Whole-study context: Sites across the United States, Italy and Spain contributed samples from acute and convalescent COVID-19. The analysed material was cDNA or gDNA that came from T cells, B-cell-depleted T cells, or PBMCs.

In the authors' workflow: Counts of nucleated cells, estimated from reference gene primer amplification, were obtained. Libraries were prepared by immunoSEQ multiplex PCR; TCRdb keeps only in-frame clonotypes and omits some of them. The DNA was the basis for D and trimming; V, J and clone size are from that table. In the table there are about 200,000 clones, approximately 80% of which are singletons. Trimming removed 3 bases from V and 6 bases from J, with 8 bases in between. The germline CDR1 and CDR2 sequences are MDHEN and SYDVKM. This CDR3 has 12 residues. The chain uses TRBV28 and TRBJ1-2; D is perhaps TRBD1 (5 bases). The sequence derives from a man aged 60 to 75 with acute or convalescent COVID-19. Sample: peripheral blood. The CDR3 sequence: CASSFTGDGYTF. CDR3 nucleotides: TGTGCCAGCAGTTTCACGGGGGATGGCTACACCTTC.